The 30 T cell receptor beta chains below all came from one sample that was sequenced in a study of T-cell memory formation after mild COVID-19. A single record per CDR3 protein comes from TCRdb applying MiXCR to the 5' RACE reads. The table shows more than 10,000 distinct CDR3 sequences, with more than 14% occurring only once. Sequenced: PBMCs or a T cell subset sorted from them (not recorded which). Every receptor here comes from a man aged 18 to 30 who had mild COVID-19 (a few samples of this study predate the infection). Cell type and time point are not known.

This clonotype was found many times. This chain uses TRBV5-6 with TRBJ2-3; weak D call: TRBD1 (5 bases). Trimming cost V 4 bases and J 4 bases, with 19 bases left between them. This CDR3 contains 16 residues. Germline CDR1 SGHDT, CDR2 YYEEEE. The CDR3 sequence is CASSQMTALTSDTQYF. Written as DNA, the CDR3 is TGTGCCAGCAGCCAAATGACAGCTCTAACTTCAGATACGCAGTATTTT.

The chain carries TRBV23-1 and TRBJ1-5; D may be TRBD1 (5 bases). TRBV23-1 falls under the ORF class, with uncertain function. Trimming pared 0 bases from V and 1 base from J, leaving 13 bases between. The length of the CDR3 is 17 residues. Here the CDR3 reads CASSQSGRGKSNQPQHF. CDR3 coding DNA: TGCGCCAGCAGTCAATCGGGGCGAGGGAAGAGCAATCAGCCCCAGCATTTT.

This clonotype occurred many times. The chain has TRBV7-2 and TRBJ2-1; the D is unclear. Germline CDR1 and CDR2: SGHTA and FQGNSA. The CDR3 runs to 13 residues. Deletions cut 5 bases from V and 13 bases from J, with 18 bases between. The CDR3 spells CASSGDNLLLQFF. For the CDR3, the DNA is TGTGCCAGCAGCGGCGACAACCTTCTCCTTCAGTTCTTC.

The sample holds many counts of this clonotype. The rearrangement links TRBV6-2 or TRBV6-3 to TRBJ2-7; 7 bases fit TRBD2. This CDR3 is built from 15 residues. Germline CDR1 and CDR2: MNHEY and SVGEGT. Trimming cost V 7 bases and J 2 bases; bases outside gene matches: 11. CDR3 sequence: CASKKTPGTTYEQYV. In DNA form, the CDR3 reads TGTGCCAGCAAAAAAACCCCCGGGACTACCTACGAGCAGTACGTC.

The genes are TRBV29-1 and TRBJ2-7, with a possible D match to TRBD1 (6 bases). CDR1 and CDR2 (germline): SQVTM, ANQGSEA. The CDR3 totals 13 residues. Trimming shortened V by 6 bases and J by 3 bases, and 15 bases separated the two germline ends. CDR3 DNA: TGCAGCGTGGCCTCCGACAGGCGCTACGAGCAGTACGTC. Amino acid sequence: CSVASDRRYEQYV.

The V call is TRBV18, the J call TRBJ2-7, with no clear D. Germline assignment: CDR1 KGHSH and CDR2 LQKENI. The germline V and J ends were trimmed by 6 bases and 0 bases, with 15 bases remaining between them. This CDR3 spans 15 amino acids. The CDR3 region is CASSPADLSSYEQYF. For the CDR3, the DNA is TGTGCCAGCTCCCCGGCAGACCTAAGCTCCTACGAGCAGTACTTC.

Only a few counts were recorded for this clonotype. J is TRBJ1-5 and V is TRBV5-5, with 7 nucleotides matching TRBD1. The J segment lost 5 bases and the V segment lost 0 bases, leaving 8 bases of the junction unmatched. Germline V CDR1 and CDR2: SGHKS, YYEKEE (reference sequence). This CDR3 is 16 amino acids long. The CDR3 DNA follows: TGTGCCAGCAGCTTGGTGGGGGCAGGGGGTGATCAGCCCCAGCATTTT. It specifies CASSLVGAGGDQPQHF.

This clonotype was detected only a few times. The CDR3 here is CASSFGQNTGELFF. CDR3 coding DNA: TGTGCCAGCAGCTTCGGTCAGAACACCGGGGAGCTGTTTTTT. The chain couples TRBV7-9 to TRBJ2-2, with no clear D. Deletions cut 3 bases from V and 1 base from J, with 6 bases between. The CDR3 has 14 amino acids. The germline V gene encodes CDR1 SEHNR and CDR2 FQNEAQ (reference sequence).

CDR3 DNA sequence: TGCGCCAGCAGCCCTCCAGGGGATGAGCAGTTCTTC. This translates into CASSPPGDEQFF. This chain connects TRBV5-1 to TRBJ2-1; weak D call: TRBD1 (6 bases). From germline, CDR1 is SGHRS and CDR2 YFSETQ. This CDR3 is built from 12 residues. The V end lost 4 bases, the J end lost 8 bases, and 10 bases lay between the germline ends.

The chain couples TRBV7-9 to TRBJ2-2, with 8 bases identical to TRBD1. The CDR3 has 14 residues. CDR1 and CDR2 from the germline V gene are SEHNR and FQNEAQ (reference sequence). V dropped 10 bases and J dropped 4; count of bases not matched to a gene: 8. Here the CDR3 DNA reads TGTGCCACCATAGGACAGGGCATCACCGGGGAGCTGTTTTTT. This translates into CATIGQGITGELFF.

This clonotype was observed at least ten times. The rearrangement joins TRBV2 to TRBJ2-7; 7 nucleotides match TRBD1. V lost 7 bases, J lost 0 bases, and 9 bases stayed unmatched. CDR1 is SNHLY, CDR2 FYNNEI, per germline. The CDR3 has 15 residues. The CDR3 reads CASTYRTGTSYEQYV. The CDR3 bases are TGTGCCAGCACGTATCGGACAGGAACCTCCTACGAGCAGTACGTC.

This clonotype was counted between two and nine times. The genes are TRBV20-1 and TRBJ2-4; TRBD2 matches 7 bases. CDR1 and CDR2 from the germline V gene are DFQATT and SNEGSKA (reference sequence). The CDR3 consists of 16 residues. With V trimmed by 3 bases and J by 8 bases, 16 bases remained unmatched. CDR3 in DNA: TGCAGTGCTAGGAGGGGCCCCGCGGGGGATGGTGACATTCAGTACTTC. This translates into CSARRGPAGDGDIQYF.

The rearrangement uses TRBV29-1 and TRBJ2-5; TRBD2 matches 7 bases. The CDR3 has 14 residues. Unmatched junction bases numbered 13, after V lost 7 bases and J lost 5 bases. Germline V gene sequence: CDR1 SQVTM, CDR2 ANQGSEA. DNA of the CDR3: TGCAGCGGGTGGTTGGCGGGGGAAATGGAGACCCAGTACTTC. Translating gives CSGWLAGEMETQYF.

The chain links TRBV12-3 or TRBV12-4 to TRBJ1-2; TRBD1 agrees at 8 bases. The CDR3 covers 12 residues. V shed 5 bases and J 7 bases; nucleotides not matched to a gene: 3. The CDR3 nucleotides are TGTGCCAGCAGTCGGACAGGGAGTGGCTACACCTTC. Its translation is CASSRTGSGYTF.

The V and J genes are TRBV12-3 or TRBV12-4 and TRBJ1-6, with D possibly matching TRBD1 (6 bases). CDR3 size: 17 residues. V shed 8 bases and J shed 0 bases, with 17 bases lying between them. DNA for the CDR3: TGTGCCAGCTTCTACACAGGGCTGAGCTCCTATAATTCACCCCTCCACTTT. Translated: CASFYTGLSSYNSPLHF.

This clonotype came up many times. The gene calls are TRBV6-5 and TRBJ1-2; no clear D. This CDR3 contains 15 residues. Per germline, CDR1 MNHEY and CDR2 SVGAGI. V lost 0 bases and J 4 bases, leaving 12 bases between the germline ends. The CDR3 here is CASSYSLAGFYGYTF. Written as DNA, the CDR3 is TGTGCCAGCAGTTACTCGTTAGCGGGTTTCTATGGCTACACCTTC.

This clonotype occurred many times. The chain carries TRBV10-3 and TRBJ2-3, with D hard to call. Germline V gene data show CDR1 as ENHRY and CDR2 as SYGVKD. The CDR3 totals 13 residues. The V end was cut by 6 bases, the J end by 4 bases, with 11 bases between. The CDR3 sequence is CAIRSPSPDTQYF. The CDR3 nucleotides are TGTGCCATCAGGTCACCCTCTCCAGATACGCAGTATTTT.

To note about this clonotype: This sequence may be a read error, since a much larger clone differs from it by one base. This sequence joins TRBV7-8 and TRBJ1-4; tentative D call: TRBD1 (5 bases). This CDR3 comprises 14 residues. Trimming removed 5 bases at V and 7 bases at J, with 14 bases between. The germline CDR1 and CDR2 sequences are SGHVS and FQNEAQ. CDR3 region: CASSTDLGGEKLFF. The DNA of the CDR3 is TGTGCCAGCAGCACGGACCTGGGGGGTGAAAAACTGTTTTTT.

This clonotype was picked up many times. J is TRBJ2-3 and V is TRBV5-4; 8 nucleotides align to TRBD2. CDR1 and CDR2 (germline): SGHNT, YYREEE (reference sequence). Unmatched junction bases numbered 11, after V lost 4 bases and J lost 4 bases. The CDR3 is 16 amino acids. CDR3 sequence reads: CASSTSAGGWPDTQYF. CDR3 DNA: TGTGCCAGCAGCACCAGCGCGGGGGGATGGCCAGATACGCAGTATTTT.

This clonotype was detected many times. The chain links TRBV4-3 to TRBJ1-1, with D unresolved. The V gene lost 3 bases and the J gene lost 1 base, with 15 bases spanning the gap. CDR1 LGHNA and CDR2 YSLEER come from the germline V gene. CDR3 size: 16 residues. The CDR3 sequence is CASSHEPSKRNTEAFF. CDR3 nucleotides: TGCGCCAGCAGCCATGAACCTTCTAAACGGAACACTGAAGCTTTCTTT.

This clonotype occurred many times. This chain uses TRBV15 with TRBJ1-1; D ambiguous. Looked up from germline, CDR1 is LNHNV and CDR2 is YYDKDF (reference sequence). The CDR3 loop spans 15 amino acids. Trimming left V 1 base short and J 4 bases short, with 13 bases between. The CDR3: CATSRVRRLITEAFF. The CDR3 coding sequence is TGTGCCACCAGCAGAGTTCGGCGGTTAATCACTGAAGCTTTCTTT.

This clonotype was seen only a few times. V and J are TRBV6-2 or TRBV6-3 and TRBJ2-3; D tentatively reads TRBD1 or TRBD2 (5 bases each). Trimming cost V 7 bases and J 1 base, with 18 bases left between them. The CDR3 consists of 16 residues. CDR1 and CDR2 from the germline V gene are MNHEY and SVGEGT. The chain's CDR3 is CASTPTPGPRTDTQYF. The DNA for the CDR3 is TGTGCCAGCACTCCCACCCCGGGACCCCGCACAGATACGCAGTATTTT.

The V gene is TRBV12-3 or TRBV12-4, the J gene TRBJ2-7; D ambiguous. This CDR3 has 11 amino acids. The ends were cut back, 1 base at V and 5 bases at J, with 3 bases in the middle. The chain's CDR3 is CASSLDHEQYF. The DNA of the CDR3 is TGTGCCAGCAGTTTAGACCACGAGCAGTACTTC.

This clonotype has ten or more counts. The chain couples TRBV7-9 to TRBJ2-3; D might be TRBD1 (5 bases). The CDR3 is 15 residues long. The V end lost 5 bases, the J end lost 0 bases, and 12 bases lay between the germline ends. From germline, CDR1 is SEHNR and CDR2 FQNEAQ (reference sequence). DNA of the CDR3: TGTGCCAGCAGCGACCGGCAGGGAAGCACAGATACGCAGTATTTT. Translation gives CASSDRQGSTDTQYF.

The sample holds many counts of this clonotype. The V call is TRBV7-9, the J call TRBJ2-5; maybe TRBD1 (5 bases). Trimming removed 0 bases at V and 5 bases at J, with 13 bases between. Germline V lookup: CDR1 SEHNR, CDR2 FQNEAQ (reference sequence). The CDR3 extends over 15 amino acids. The CDR3 nucleotides read TGTGCCAGCAGCTTAGCCAGGGTCTCGGTTGAGACCCAGTACTTC. Translated, it gives CASSLARVSVETQYF.

This clonotype was seen many times. J is TRBJ2-3 and V is TRBV20-1; D unresolved. The CDR3 is made up of 14 amino acids. Germline loops: CDR1 DFQATT, CDR2 SNEGSKA (reference sequence). Trimming stripped 0 bases from V and 1 base from J, with 8 bases between. The CDR3 nucleotides are TGCAGTGCTAGAGATGCTCCCGGCACAGATACGCAGTATTTT. Translation gives CSARDAPGTDTQYF.

This clonotype has a count of ten or more. The rearrangement joins TRBV24-1 to TRBJ2-5, with unresolved D. This CDR3 contains 14 residues. Germline CDR1 KGHDR, CDR2 SFDVKD. V was cut by 1 base and J by 5 bases, with 10 bases left in between. As DNA, the CDR3 is TGTGCCACCAGTGATTTCCGGACCGTGGAGACCCAGTACTTC. Its translation: CATSDFRTVETQYF.

The chain employs TRBV3-1 and TRBJ1-1, with 8 nucleotides matching TRBD1. The V gene end was trimmed by 5 bases and the J gene end by 10 bases; junction bases not matched to a gene: 12. There are 14 residues in the CDR3. Germline loops: CDR1 LGHDT, CDR2 YNNKEL (reference sequence). CDR3 nucleotides: TGTGCCAGCAGCAGGGGAGGGACAGGTGGTTTAGCTTTCTTT. Its translation: CASSRGGTGGLAFF.

This clonotype has ten or more counts. In DNA form, the CDR3 reads TGTGCCAGCAGTAACGGCCAAATTTTAGGCTACGAGCAGTACTTC. It codes for CASSNGQILGYEQYF. This sequence joins TRBV12-3 or TRBV12-4 and TRBJ2-7; D is ambiguous. V lost 5 bases, J lost 3 bases, and 17 bases lay in between. The CDR3 covers 15 residues.

This clonotype has more than one count but fewer than ten. The rearrangement links TRBV6-5 to TRBJ1-1; 7 bases are shared with TRBD1. V lost 6 bases, J lost 2 bases, and 9 bases stayed unmatched. There are 15 residues in the CDR3. From germline, CDR1 is MNHEY and CDR2 SVGAGI. The CDR3 region has the DNA TGTGCCAGCAGCCCTAGGGGGCTGTTTAACACTGAAGCTTTCTTT. Protein sequence: CASSPRGLFNTEAFF.